The 4 T cell receptor beta chains in this list originate from one sample, sequenced in a study of T cells after yellow fever vaccination. TCRdb used MiXCR to reprocess the 5' RACE reads, holding one entry per CDR3 protein. The data show hundreds of thousands of distinct CDR3 sequences, less than 9.5% seen once. The sample was CD4+ T cells sorted from PBMCs, taken 5 days after the yellow fever booster vaccination. These receptors all come from a man aged 18 to 30 who received the YFV17D yellow fever vaccine.

CDR3 residues: CASSQTRTEAFF. The DNA for the CDR3 is TGTGCCAGCTCACAAACGCGCACTGAAGCTTTCTTT. The chain is built from TRBV18 and TRBJ1-1; no firm D call. In germline, CDR1 is KGHSH, CDR2 LQKENI. This CDR3 has 12 amino acids. V lost 4 bases and J lost 4, with 7 bases in between.

This clonotype was counted only a few times. The genes are TRBV2 and TRBJ1-1; 11 bases fit TRBD1. The V segment lost 8 bases and the J segment 9 bases; nucleotides outside the gene matches: 11. CDR1 and CDR2 from the germline V gene are SNHLY and FYNNEI. The CDR3 consists of 14 residues. The CDR3 DNA is TGTGCCAGCTACCTACCCGGGACAGGGGGTAAAGCTTTCTTT. Protein product: CASYLPGTGGKAFF.

This clonotype was observed a handful of times. The V and J genes are TRBV18 and TRBJ1-1; perhaps TRBD1 as D (6 bases). Trimming removed 5 bases from V and 0 bases from J, with 10 bases in between. CDR1 KGHSH and CDR2 LQKENI come from the germline V gene. The CDR3 length is 14 residues. CDR3 region: CASSAGQLNTEAFF. CDR3 DNA sequence: TGTGCCAGCTCAGCAGGACAGCTGAACACTGAAGCTTTCTTT.

This clonotype was picked up a small number of times. The rearrangement uses TRBV7-8 and TRBJ2-2; D tentatively reads TRBD1 or TRBD2 (6 bases each). CDR3 size: 16 residues. CDR1 and CDR2 (germline): SGHVS, FQNEAQ. V was shortened by 5 bases and J by 6 bases, with 19 bases between the two germline ends. The CDR3 here is CASSRTRGRGAGELFF. In DNA, the CDR3 is TGTGCCAGCAGCCGAACCAGGGGTAGGGGGGCCGGGGAGCTGTTTTTT.